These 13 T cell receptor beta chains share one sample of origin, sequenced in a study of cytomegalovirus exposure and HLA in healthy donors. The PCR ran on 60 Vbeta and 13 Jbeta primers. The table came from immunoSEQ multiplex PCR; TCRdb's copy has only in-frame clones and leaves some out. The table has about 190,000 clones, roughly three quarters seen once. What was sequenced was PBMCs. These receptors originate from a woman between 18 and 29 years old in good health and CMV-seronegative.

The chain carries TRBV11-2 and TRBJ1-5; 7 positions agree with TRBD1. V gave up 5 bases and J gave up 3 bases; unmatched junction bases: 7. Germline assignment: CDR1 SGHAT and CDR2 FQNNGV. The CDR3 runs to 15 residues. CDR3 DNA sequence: TGTGCCAGCAGCCGTGGGGACAGAATCAATCAGCCCCAGCATTTT. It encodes CASSRGDRINQPQHF.

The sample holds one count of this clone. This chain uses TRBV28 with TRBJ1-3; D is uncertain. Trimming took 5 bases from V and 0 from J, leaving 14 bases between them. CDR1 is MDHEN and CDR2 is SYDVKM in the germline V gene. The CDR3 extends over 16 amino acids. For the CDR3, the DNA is TGTGCCAGCAGTCCTCAGATTGGGCGCTCTGGAAACACCATATATTTT. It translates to CASSPQIGRSGNTIYF.

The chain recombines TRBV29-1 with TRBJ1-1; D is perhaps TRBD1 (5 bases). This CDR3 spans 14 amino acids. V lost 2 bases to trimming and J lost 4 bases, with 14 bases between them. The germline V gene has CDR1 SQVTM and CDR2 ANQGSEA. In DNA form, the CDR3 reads TGCAGCGTTGAACTTGACAGTGTATTCACTGAAGCTTTCTTT. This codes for CSVELDSVFTEAFF. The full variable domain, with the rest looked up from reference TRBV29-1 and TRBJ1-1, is SAVISQKPSRDICQRGTSLTIQCQVDSQVTMMFWYRQQPGQSLTLIATANQGSEATYESGFVIDKFPISRPNLTFSTLTVSNMSPEDSSIYLCSVELDSVFTEAFFGQGTRLTVV.

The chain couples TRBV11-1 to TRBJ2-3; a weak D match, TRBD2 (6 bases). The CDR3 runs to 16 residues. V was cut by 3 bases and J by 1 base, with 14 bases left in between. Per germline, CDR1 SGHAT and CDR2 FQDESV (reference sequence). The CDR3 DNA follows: TGTGCCAGCAGCTTCTTCAGCGGAGGGGGCACAGATACGCAGTATTTT. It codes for CASSFFSGGGTDTQYF. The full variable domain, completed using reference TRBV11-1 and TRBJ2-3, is EAEVAQSPRYKITEKSQAVAFWCDPISGHATLYWYRQILGQGPELLVQFQDESVVDDSQLPKDRFSAERLKGVDSTLKIQPAELGDSAMYLCASSFFSGGGTDTQYFGPGTRLTVL.

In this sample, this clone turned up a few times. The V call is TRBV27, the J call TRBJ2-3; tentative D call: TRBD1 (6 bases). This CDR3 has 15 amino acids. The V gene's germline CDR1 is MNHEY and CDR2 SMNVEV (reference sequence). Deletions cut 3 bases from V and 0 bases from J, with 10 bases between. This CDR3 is CASSLGAGSTDTQYF. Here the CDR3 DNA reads TGTGCCAGCAGTTTGGGGGCAGGGAGCACAGATACGCAGTATTTT.

In nucleotides, the CDR3 is TGTGCCAGCACTCGACAGGGTAGTCAGCCCCAGCATTTT. Protein sequence: CASTRQGSQPQHF. The chain carries TRBV18 and TRBJ1-5; TRBD1 matches at 7 bases. In germline, CDR1 is KGHSH, CDR2 LQKENI. The CDR3 loop spans 13 amino acids. J lost 6 bases, V lost 8 bases, and 7 bases had no gene match.

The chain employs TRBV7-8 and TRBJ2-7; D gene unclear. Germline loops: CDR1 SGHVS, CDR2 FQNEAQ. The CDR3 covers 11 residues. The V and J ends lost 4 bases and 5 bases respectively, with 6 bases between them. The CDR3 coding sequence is TGTGCCAGCAGCTCATTCAACGAGCAGTACTTC. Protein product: CASSSFNEQYF.

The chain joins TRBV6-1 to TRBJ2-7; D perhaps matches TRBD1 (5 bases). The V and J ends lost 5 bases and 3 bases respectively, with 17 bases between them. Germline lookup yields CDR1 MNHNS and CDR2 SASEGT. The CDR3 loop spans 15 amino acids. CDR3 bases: TGTGCCAGCAGTCAGGACAAACCCAGGGTCTACGAGCAGTACTTC. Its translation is CASSQDKPRVYEQYF.

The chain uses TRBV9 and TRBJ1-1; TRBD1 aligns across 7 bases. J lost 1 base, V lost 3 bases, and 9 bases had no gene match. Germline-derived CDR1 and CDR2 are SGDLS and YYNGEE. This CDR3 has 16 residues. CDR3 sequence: CASSAETGSRNTEAFF. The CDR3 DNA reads TGTGCCAGCAGCGCGGAGACAGGGTCGAGGAACACTGAAGCTTTCTTT.

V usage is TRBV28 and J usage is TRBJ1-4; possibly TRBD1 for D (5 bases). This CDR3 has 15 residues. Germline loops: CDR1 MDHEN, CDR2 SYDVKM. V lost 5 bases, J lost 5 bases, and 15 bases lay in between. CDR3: CASSLPGLINEKLFF. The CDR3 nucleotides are TGTGCCAGCAGTCTTCCGGGACTGATAAATGAAAAACTGTTTTTT.

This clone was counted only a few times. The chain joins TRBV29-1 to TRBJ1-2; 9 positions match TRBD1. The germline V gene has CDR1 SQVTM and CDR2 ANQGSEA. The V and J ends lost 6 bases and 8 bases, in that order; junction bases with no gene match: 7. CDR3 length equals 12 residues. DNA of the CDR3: TGCAGCGTAGATCGGGACAGGGACGGCTACACCTTC. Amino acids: CSVDRDRDGYTF.

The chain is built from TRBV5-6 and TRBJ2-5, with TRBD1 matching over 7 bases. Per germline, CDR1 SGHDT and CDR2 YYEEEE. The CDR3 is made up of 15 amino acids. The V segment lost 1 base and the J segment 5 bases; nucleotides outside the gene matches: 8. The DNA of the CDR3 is TGTGCCAGCAGCTTGTATGATAGGGGGCAGGAGACCCAGTACTTC. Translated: CASSLYDRGQETQYF.

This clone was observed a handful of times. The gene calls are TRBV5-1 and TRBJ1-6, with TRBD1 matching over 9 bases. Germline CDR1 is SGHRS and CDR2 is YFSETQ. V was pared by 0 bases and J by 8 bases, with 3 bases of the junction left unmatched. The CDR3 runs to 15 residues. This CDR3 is CASSLARTGDSPLHF. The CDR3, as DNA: TGCGCCAGCAGCTTGGCTAGGACAGGGGATTCACCCCTCCACTTT. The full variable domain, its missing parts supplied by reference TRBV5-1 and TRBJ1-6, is KAGVTQTPRYLIKTRGQQVTLSCSPISGHRSVSWYQQTPGQGLQFLFEYFSETQRNKGNFPGRFSGRQFSNSRSEMNVSTLELGDSALYLCASSLARTGDSPLHFGNGTRLTVT.